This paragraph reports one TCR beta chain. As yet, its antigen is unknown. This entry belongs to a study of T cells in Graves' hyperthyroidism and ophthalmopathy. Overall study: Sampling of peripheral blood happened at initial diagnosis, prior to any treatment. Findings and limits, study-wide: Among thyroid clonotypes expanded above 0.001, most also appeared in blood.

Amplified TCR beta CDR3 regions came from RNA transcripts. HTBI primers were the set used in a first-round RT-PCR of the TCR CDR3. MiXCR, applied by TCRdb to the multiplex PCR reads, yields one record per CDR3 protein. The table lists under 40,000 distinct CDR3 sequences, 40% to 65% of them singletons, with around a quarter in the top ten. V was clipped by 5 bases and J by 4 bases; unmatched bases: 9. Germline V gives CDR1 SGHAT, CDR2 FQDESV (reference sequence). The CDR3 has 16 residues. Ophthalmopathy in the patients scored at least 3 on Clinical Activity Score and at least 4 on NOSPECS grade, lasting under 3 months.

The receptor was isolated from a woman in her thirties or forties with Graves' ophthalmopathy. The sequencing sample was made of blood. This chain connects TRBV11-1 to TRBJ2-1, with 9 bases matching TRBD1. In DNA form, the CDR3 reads TGTGCCAGCAGCCCCTCCGGGGACAGGGCGTACAATGAGCAGTTCTTC. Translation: CASSPSGDRAYNEQFF.